One sample yielded the 27 T cell receptor beta chains listed below, sequenced in a study of T cell responses to AZD1222 COVID-19 vaccine (dated by TCRdb to about 2021). The library was built by means of the immunoSEQ multiplex PCR assay. TCRdb obtained this table from immuneACCESS and retained in-frame rearrangements with V and J assigned. These tables miss some clones; where compared with another copy, unresolved V genes account for less than half of the shortfall, and the remainder is unexplained. The sample includes 170,000 or so clones, with about 92% observed a single time. The top ten clones comprise 0.7% to 0.9% of the sample. Explained via the paper, the time point label denotes: baseline before first vaccination. This specimen was peripheral blood, taken on day 0 of AZD1222 vaccination. Every receptor here comes from an adult in good health.

CDR3 bases: TGTGCCAGCAGCCACCTAGGGTCCAGCGACTATGGCTACACCTTC. Residues: CASSHLGSSDYGYTF. The chain has TRBV14 and TRBJ1-2; D remains unclear. Germline lookup yields CDR1 SGHDN and CDR2 FVKESK. V lost 3 bases and J 3 bases, leaving 14 bases between the germline ends. The CDR3 is made up of 15 amino acids.

The chain joins TRBV9 to TRBJ2-1, with 8 bases matching TRBD2. Germline V gene sequence: CDR1 SGDLS, CDR2 YYNGEE. The CDR3 is 15 amino acids. V shed 1 base and J 6 bases; nucleotides not matched to a gene: 6. CDR3 nucleotide sequence: TGTGCCAGCAGCGTAAGGGGGACTAGGGGCAATGAGCAGTTCTTC. Translation gives CASSVRGTRGNEQFF.

The chain combines TRBV2 with TRBJ1-1; D possibly corresponds to TRBD1 (5 bases). The CDR3 is made up of 12 amino acids. In germline, CDR1 is SNHLY, CDR2 FYNNEI. Deletions cut 8 bases from V and 4 bases from J, with 11 bases between. CDR3 loop: CASSWGVTEAFF. Written as DNA, the CDR3 is TGTGCCAGCTCTTGGGGGGTCACTGAAGCTTTCTTT. The full variable domain, in which reference TRBV2 and TRBJ1-1 provide the parts outside the CDR3, is EPEVTQTPSHQVTQMGQEVILRCVPISNHLYFYWYRQILGQKVEFLVSFYNNEISEKSEIFDDQFSVERPDGSNFTLKIRSTKLEDSAMYFCASSWGVTEAFFGQGTRLTVV.

The rearrangement joins TRBV7-8 to TRBJ1-3; D remains unclear. The CDR3 is 15 amino acids. Trimming shortened V by 3 bases and J by 0 bases, and 9 bases separated the two germline ends. Germline CDR1 reads SGHVS; CDR2 reads FQNEAQ. In nucleotides, the CDR3 is TGTGCCAGCAGCTTCGAACGGTTCTCTGGAAACACCATATATTTT. Protein: CASSFERFSGNTIYF.

This chain joins TRBV2 and TRBJ1-6; unclear D gene. The CDR3 is 13 residues long. Trimming stripped 3 bases from V and 7 bases from J, with 7 bases between. Germline V gene sequence: CDR1 SNHLY, CDR2 FYNNEI. CDR3 amino acids: CASSDWGNSPLHF. The CDR3 DNA sequence: TGTGCCAGCAGTGATTGGGGAAATTCACCCCTCCACTTT.

The J gene is TRBJ2-1, the V gene TRBV25-1; D is possibly TRBD2 (7 bases). Trimming pared 1 base from V and 4 bases from J, leaving 14 bases between. The germline gives CDR1 MGHDK, CDR2 SYGVNS. CDR3 length: 16 amino acids. In DNA, the CDR3 is TGTGCCAGCAGTGAATTAGAAGGGGGGGGTTACAATGAGCAGTTCTTC. Its protein is CASSELEGGGYNEQFF.

The chain carries TRBV6-5 and TRBJ1-6, with 7 positions matching TRBD1. J lost 7 bases, V lost 6 bases, and 6 bases had no gene match. This CDR3 contains 14 residues. Germline V CDR1 and CDR2: MNHEY, SVGAGI. This CDR3 is CASSPRDSNSPLHF. Written as DNA, the CDR3 is TGTGCCAGCAGCCCAAGGGACAGCAATTCACCCCTCCACTTT.

The chain links TRBV18 to TRBJ2-7; TRBD1 agrees at 9 bases. This CDR3 comprises 14 residues. J was trimmed by 4 bases and V by 3 bases; bases with no gene match: 4. Germline CDR1 is KGHSH and CDR2 is LQKENI. CDR3 nucleotide sequence: TGTGCCAGCTCACCCGCGGACAGGGGTTACGAGCAGTACTTC. Its translation is CASSPADRGYEQYF.

The rearrangement links TRBV6-4 to TRBJ1-6; no reliable D call. This CDR3 is 13 amino acids long. CDR1 and CDR2 (germline): MRHNA, SNTAGT. Trimming left V 6 bases short and J 10 bases short, with 13 bases between. CDR3 coding DNA: TGTGCCAGCAGGTTTAGTGAAGGGTCACCCCTCCACTTT. It specifies CASRFSEGSPLHF.

This rearrangement joins TRBV18 to TRBJ1-3; D possibly corresponds to TRBD1 (5 bases). The CDR3 totals 16 residues. CDR1 and CDR2 (germline): KGHSH, LQKENI. Trimming removed 0 bases at V and 2 bases at J, with 11 bases between. CDR3 sequence (DNA): TGTGCCAGCTCACCACCGGGGGGGTCCCCTGGAAACACCATATATTTT. Translating it yields CASSPPGGSPGNTIYF.

The sample holds a few counts of this clone. This rearrangement joins TRBV6-6 to TRBJ1-4; 9 bases agree with TRBD1. The junction had 7 bases not matched to a gene; V was cut back by 7 bases and J by 4 bases. The CDR3 spans 15 residues. Germline CDR1 is MNHNY and CDR2 is SVGAGI (reference sequence). As DNA, the CDR3 is TGTGCCAGCACCTACTGGACAGGGGTTAATGAAAAACTGTTTTTT. This codes for CASTYWTGVNEKLFF.

The rearrangement joins TRBV7-9 to TRBJ1-5, with D uncertain. Germline loops: CDR1 SEHNR, CDR2 FQNEAQ (reference sequence). The CDR3 loop spans 13 amino acids. V was clipped by 5 bases and J by 8 bases, with 13 bases between them. CDR3 protein: CASSPDSPKPQHF. Written as DNA, the CDR3 is TGTGCCAGCAGCCCGGACTCCCCCAAGCCCCAGCATTTT.

The rearrangement links TRBV6-5 to TRBJ1-1; no clear D gene. V lost 0 bases to trimming and J lost 1 base, with 9 bases between them. The CDR3 is made up of 15 amino acids. Germline lookup yields CDR1 MNHEY and CDR2 SVGAGI. The CDR3 spells CASSYSIRANTEAFF. As DNA, the CDR3 is TGTGCCAGCAGTTACTCAATTCGAGCGAACACTGAAGCTTTCTTT.

The J gene is TRBJ2-7, the V gene TRBV7-9, with D perhaps matching TRBD2 (5 bases). The germline V gene has CDR1 SEHNR and CDR2 FQNEAQ (reference sequence). V was trimmed by 1 base and J by 1 base, leaving 14 bases between them. The CDR3 has 16 amino acids. CDR3 region: CASSLVGWGVSYEQYF. The CDR3 coding sequence is TGTGCCAGCAGCTTAGTTGGGTGGGGAGTTTCCTACGAGCAGTACTTC.

The chain joins TRBV28 to TRBJ1-1, with D uncertain. There are 11 residues in the CDR3. Germline CDR1 is MDHEN and CDR2 is SYDVKM. Trimming stripped 5 bases from V and 8 bases from J, with 9 bases between. Here the CDR3 reads CASSPRTEAFF. For the CDR3, the DNA is TGTGCCAGCAGTCCGCGGACGGAAGCTTTCTTT.

The rearrangement links TRBV5-1 to TRBJ2-5; D is possibly TRBD1 (7 bases). Looked up from germline, CDR1 is SGHRS and CDR2 is YFSETQ. The CDR3 totals 14 residues. The ends were cut back, 2 bases at V and 2 bases at J, with 10 bases in the middle. The CDR3 loop reads CASSFRGEQETQYF. Here the CDR3 DNA reads TGCGCCAGCAGCTTCAGGGGGGAGCAAGAGACCCAGTACTTC.

The CDR3 spells CASSFLATTGEISYGYTF. The CDR3 nucleotides are TGTGCCAGCAGCTTCCTAGCGACTACAGGGGAGATTAGCTATGGCTACACCTTC. This chain uses TRBV7-8 with TRBJ1-2, with 7 bases matching TRBD1. J lost 4 bases, V lost 3 bases, and 17 bases had no gene match. Per germline, CDR1 SGHVS and CDR2 FQNEAQ. This CDR3 is built from 18 residues.

The chain is built from TRBV5-1 and TRBJ2-7; no clear D. CDR1 SGHRS and CDR2 YFSETQ come from the germline V gene. The CDR3 has 14 residues. V lost 1 base, J lost 0 bases, and 8 bases lay in between. This CDR3 reads CASSLSAVSYEQYF. Written as DNA, the CDR3 is TGCGCCAGCAGCTTGTCTGCAGTCTCCTACGAGCAGTACTTC.

The chain has TRBV28 and TRBJ2-3, with 10 bases fitting TRBD1. CDR1 is MDHEN, CDR2 SYDVKM, per germline. The CDR3 is made up of 14 amino acids. Unmatched junction bases numbered 5, after V lost 6 bases and J lost 5 bases. The CDR3 nucleotides read TGTGCCAGCAGCGACAGGGGGCCGAGAGATACGCAGTATTTT. It is translated as CASSDRGPRDTQYF.

The chain is built from TRBV11-2 and TRBJ2-2; D not certain. From germline, CDR1 is SGHAT and CDR2 FQNNGV. This CDR3 contains 13 residues. The V and J ends lost 2 bases and 6 bases respectively, with 7 bases between them. CDR3 DNA: TGTGCCAGCAGCTTAAGAGGAGCCGGGGAGCTGTTTTTT. Its translation: CASSLRGAGELFF.

The chain recombines TRBV6-2 or TRBV6-3 with TRBJ1-2, with D maybe TRBD1 (6 bases). V lost 3 bases to trimming and J lost 0 bases, with 20 bases between them. The germline V gene encodes CDR1 MNHEY and CDR2 SVGEGT. CDR3 length equals 18 residues. CDR3 bases: TGTGCCAGCAGTTATATGGACAGCTACTCTTATGCTAACTATGGCTACACCTTC. It encodes CASSYMDSYSYANYGYTF.

The rearrangement joins TRBV14 to TRBJ2-7; TRBD1 matches 7 bases. This CDR3 has 12 amino acids. Germline V gene lookup returns CDR1 SGHDN and CDR2 FVKESK. The V segment lost 5 bases and the J segment 13 bases; nucleotides outside the gene matches: 11. The CDR3 nucleotides are TGTGCCAGCAGCGTAACCCGGGACAGCCTTTACTTC. This gives the protein CASSVTRDSLYF.

The chain is built from TRBV4-2 and TRBJ1-4; D gene unclear. The V and J ends lost 0 bases and 5 bases respectively, with 7 bases between them. Germline CDR1 LGHNA, CDR2 YNFKEQ. This CDR3 contains 14 residues. CDR3 protein: CASSQELGNEKLFF. CDR3 nucleotides: TGTGCCAGCAGCCAAGAATTGGGGAATGAAAAACTGTTTTTT.

V usage is TRBV5-4 and J usage is TRBJ2-7; D is unresolved. The V gene's germline CDR1 is SGHNT and CDR2 YYREEE (reference sequence). CDR3 length: 14 amino acids. The ends were cut back, 0 bases at V and 0 bases at J, with 7 bases in the middle. The chain's CDR3 is CASSLAQNSYEQYF. The CDR3 DNA is TGTGCCAGCAGCTTGGCACAGAACTCCTACGAGCAGTACTTC.

The rearrangement joins TRBV9 to TRBJ1-3, with a tentative D call TRBD1 (5 bases). The CDR3 totals 16 residues. From germline, CDR1 is SGDLS and CDR2 YYNGEE. V dropped 3 bases and J dropped 8 bases, with 21 bases sitting between them. CDR3 protein: CASSATSQGRVHTIYF. The CDR3, as DNA: TGTGCCAGCAGCGCCACCTCTCAGGGAAGGGTGCACACCATATATTTT.

This clone turned up a few times. The genes are TRBV7-2 and TRBJ2-2; D not certain. V lost 3 bases, J lost 9 bases, and 14 bases lay in between. Germline CDR1 and CDR2: SGHTA and FQGNSA. This CDR3 spans 14 amino acids. CDR3 sequence: CASSFGPTVRELFF. The CDR3 nucleotides are TGTGCCAGCAGCTTCGGGCCAACGGTCAGGGAGCTGTTTTTT.

V is TRBV6-5 and J is TRBJ2-7; no clear D. Germline CDR1 MNHEY, CDR2 SVGAGI. Trimming left V 6 bases short and J 7 bases short, with 13 bases between. The CDR3 extends over 12 amino acids. The CDR3 DNA sequence: TGTGCCAGCAGACCGGGCCTCTCGGAGCAGTACTTC. Translation: CASRPGLSEQYF.